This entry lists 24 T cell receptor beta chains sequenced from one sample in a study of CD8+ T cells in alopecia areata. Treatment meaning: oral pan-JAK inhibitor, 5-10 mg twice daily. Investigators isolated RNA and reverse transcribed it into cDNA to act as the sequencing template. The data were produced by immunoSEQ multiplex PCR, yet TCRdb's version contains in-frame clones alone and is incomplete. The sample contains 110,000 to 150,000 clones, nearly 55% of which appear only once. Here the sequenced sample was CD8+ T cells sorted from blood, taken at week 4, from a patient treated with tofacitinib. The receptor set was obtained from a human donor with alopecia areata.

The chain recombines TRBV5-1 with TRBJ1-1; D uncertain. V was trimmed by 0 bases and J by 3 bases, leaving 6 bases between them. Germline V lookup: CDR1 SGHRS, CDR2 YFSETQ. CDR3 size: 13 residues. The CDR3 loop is CASSLDSYTEAFF. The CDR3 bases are TGCGCCAGCAGCTTGGACAGCTACACTGAAGCTTTCTTT.

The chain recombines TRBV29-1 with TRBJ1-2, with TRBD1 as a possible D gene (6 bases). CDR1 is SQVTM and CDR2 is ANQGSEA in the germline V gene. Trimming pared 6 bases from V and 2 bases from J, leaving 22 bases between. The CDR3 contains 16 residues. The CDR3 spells CSVLPRTATPNYGYTF. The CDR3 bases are TGCAGCGTCTTACCTCGGACAGCGACTCCAAACTATGGCTACACCTTC.

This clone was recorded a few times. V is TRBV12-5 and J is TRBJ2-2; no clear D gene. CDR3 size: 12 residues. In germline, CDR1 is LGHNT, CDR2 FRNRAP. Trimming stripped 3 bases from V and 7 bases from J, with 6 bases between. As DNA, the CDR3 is TGTGCTAGTGGTTTTGTTGGCGGGGAGCTGTTTTTT. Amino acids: CASGFVGGELFF.

CDR3 DNA: TGTGCCAGCAGTTTATCCGGGGACGAGCAGTACTTC. Residues: CASSLSGDEQYF. The chain combines TRBV27 with TRBJ2-7; tentatively, D is TRBD2 (5 bases). Between the trimmed V and J ends, which lost 0 bases and 5 bases, there was a span of 5 bases. CDR1 and CDR2 (germline): MNHEY, SMNVEV (reference sequence). This CDR3 is built from 12 residues.

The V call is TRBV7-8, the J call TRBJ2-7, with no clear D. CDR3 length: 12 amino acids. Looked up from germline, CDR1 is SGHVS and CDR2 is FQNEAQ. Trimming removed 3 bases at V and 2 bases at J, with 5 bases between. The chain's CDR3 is CASSLGTYEQYF. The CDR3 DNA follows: TGTGCCAGCAGCTTGGGAACCTACGAGCAGTACTTC.

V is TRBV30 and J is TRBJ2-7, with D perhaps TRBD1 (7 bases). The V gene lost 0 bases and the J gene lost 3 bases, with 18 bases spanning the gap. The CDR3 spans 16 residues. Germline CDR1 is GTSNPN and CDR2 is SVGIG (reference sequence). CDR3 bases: TGTGCCTGGAGTGTACCTTTCAGGGGGGAATTCTACGAGCAGTACTTC. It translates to CAWSVPFRGEFYEQYF.

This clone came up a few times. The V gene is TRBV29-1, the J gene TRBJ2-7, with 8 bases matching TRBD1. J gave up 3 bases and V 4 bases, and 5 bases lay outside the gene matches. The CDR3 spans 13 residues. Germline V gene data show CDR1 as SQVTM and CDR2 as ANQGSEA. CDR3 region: CSVVETGDYEQYF. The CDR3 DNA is TGCAGCGTTGTCGAGACAGGGGACTACGAGCAGTACTTC.

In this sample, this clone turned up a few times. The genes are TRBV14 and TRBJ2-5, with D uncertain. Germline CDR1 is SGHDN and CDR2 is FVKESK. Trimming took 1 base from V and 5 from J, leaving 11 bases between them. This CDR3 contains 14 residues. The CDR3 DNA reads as TGTGCCAGCAGCCAAGTGAGAGCAGTGGAGACCCAGTACTTC. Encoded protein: CASSQVRAVETQYF.

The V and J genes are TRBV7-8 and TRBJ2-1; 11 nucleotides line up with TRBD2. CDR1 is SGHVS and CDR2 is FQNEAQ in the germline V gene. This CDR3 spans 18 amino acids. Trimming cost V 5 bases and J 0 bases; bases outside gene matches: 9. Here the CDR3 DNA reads TGTGCCAGCAGCACCCCGACTAGCGGGGCCGTCTCCTACAATGAGCAGTTCTTC. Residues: CASSTPTSGAVSYNEQFF.

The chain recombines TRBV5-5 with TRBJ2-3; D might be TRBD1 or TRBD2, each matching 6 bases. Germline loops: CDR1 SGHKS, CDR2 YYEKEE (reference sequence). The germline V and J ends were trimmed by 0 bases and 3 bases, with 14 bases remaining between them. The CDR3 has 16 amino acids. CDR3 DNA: TGTGCCAGCAGCTTGGAGGATAGGGGGGTGACAGATACGCAGTATTTT. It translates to CASSLEDRGVTDTQYF.

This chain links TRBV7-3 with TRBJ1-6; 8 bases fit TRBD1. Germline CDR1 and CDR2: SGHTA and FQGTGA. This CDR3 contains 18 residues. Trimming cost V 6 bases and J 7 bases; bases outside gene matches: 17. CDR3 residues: CASRLYPLAGTGNSPLHF. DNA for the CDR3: TGTGCCAGCAGACTCTACCCCCTTGCCGGGACAGGCAATTCACCCCTCCACTTT.

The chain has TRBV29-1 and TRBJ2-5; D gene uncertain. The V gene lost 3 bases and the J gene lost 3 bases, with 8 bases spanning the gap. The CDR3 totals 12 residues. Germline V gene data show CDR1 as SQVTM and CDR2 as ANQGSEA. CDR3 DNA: TGCAGCGTTGACTACCTCAAAGAGACCCAGTACTTC. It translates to CSVDYLKETQYF.

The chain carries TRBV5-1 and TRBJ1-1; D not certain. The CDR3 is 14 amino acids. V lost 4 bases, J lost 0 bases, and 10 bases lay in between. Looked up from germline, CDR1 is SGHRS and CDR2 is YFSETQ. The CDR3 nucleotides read TGCGCCAGCAGCGCTTTGGGTTTGAACACTGAAGCTTTCTTT. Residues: CASSALGLNTEAFF.

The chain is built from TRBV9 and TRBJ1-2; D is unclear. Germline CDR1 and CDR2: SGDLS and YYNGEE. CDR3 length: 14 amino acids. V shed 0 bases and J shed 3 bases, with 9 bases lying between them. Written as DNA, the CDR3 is TGTGCCAGCAGCGTAGGGGTGGCTGACTATGGCTACACCTTC. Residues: CASSVGVADYGYTF.

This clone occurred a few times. This CDR3 reads CASTPGASYNEQFF. The DNA for the CDR3 is TGTGCCAGCACCCCAGGGGCTTCCTACAATGAGCAGTTCTTC. The rearrangement links TRBV7-2 to TRBJ2-1, with D tentatively TRBD1 (6 bases). This CDR3 has 14 residues. With 7 bases removed from V and 1 base from J, the gap between germline ends came to 11 bases. CDR1 and CDR2 from the germline V gene are SGHTA and FQGNSA.

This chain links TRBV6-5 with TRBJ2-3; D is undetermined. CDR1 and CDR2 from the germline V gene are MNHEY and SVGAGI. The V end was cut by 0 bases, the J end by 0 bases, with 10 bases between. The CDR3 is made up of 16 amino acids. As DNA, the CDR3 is TGTGCCAGCAGTTACTCGAAAGAACTAAGCACAGATACGCAGTATTTT. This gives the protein CASSYSKELSTDTQYF.

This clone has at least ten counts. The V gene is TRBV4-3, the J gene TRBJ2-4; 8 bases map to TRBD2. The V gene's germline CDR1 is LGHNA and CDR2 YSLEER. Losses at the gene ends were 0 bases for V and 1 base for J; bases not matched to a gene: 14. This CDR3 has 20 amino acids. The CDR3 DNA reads TGCGCCAGCAGCCAAGAAAGCGGGAGCGGGGTAATAGCGGCCAAAAACATTCAGTACTTC. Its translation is CASSQESGSGVIAAKNIQYF.

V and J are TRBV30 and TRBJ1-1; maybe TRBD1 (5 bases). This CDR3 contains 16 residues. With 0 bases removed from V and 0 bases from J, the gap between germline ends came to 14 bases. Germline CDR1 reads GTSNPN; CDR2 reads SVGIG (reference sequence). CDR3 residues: CAWSVGYGGLNTEAFF. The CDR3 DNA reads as TGTGCCTGGAGTGTAGGGTATGGGGGATTGAACACTGAAGCTTTCTTT.

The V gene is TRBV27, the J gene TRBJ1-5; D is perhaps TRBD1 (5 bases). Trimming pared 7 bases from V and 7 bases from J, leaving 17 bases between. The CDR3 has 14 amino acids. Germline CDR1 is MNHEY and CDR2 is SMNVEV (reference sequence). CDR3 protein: CASKAGTQNQPQHF. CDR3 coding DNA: TGTGCCAGCAAGGCGGGGACTCAGAACCAGCCCCAGCATTTT.

The CDR3 bases are TGTGCCATCCTTAAGGAGGACACCGGGGAGCTGTTTTTT. Protein: CAILKEDTGELFF. The chain carries TRBV10-3 and TRBJ2-2; the D gene is possibly TRBD2 (5 bases). Germline lookup yields CDR1 ENHRY and CDR2 SYGVKD. This CDR3 spans 13 amino acids. Trimming removed 8 bases from V and 3 bases from J, with 10 bases in between.

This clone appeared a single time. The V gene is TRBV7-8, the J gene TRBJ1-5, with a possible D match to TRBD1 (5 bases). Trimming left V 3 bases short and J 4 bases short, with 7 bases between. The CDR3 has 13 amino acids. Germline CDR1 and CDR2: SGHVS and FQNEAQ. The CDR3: CASSFGGNQPQHF. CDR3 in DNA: TGTGCCAGCAGCTTCGGGGGTAATCAGCCCCAGCATTTT. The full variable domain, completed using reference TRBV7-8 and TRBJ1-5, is GAGVSQSPRYKVAKRGQDVALRCDPISGHVSLFWYQQALGQGPEFLTYFQNEAQLDKSGLPSDRFFAERPEGSVSTLKIQRTQQEDSAVYLCASSFGGNQPQHFGDGTRLSIL.

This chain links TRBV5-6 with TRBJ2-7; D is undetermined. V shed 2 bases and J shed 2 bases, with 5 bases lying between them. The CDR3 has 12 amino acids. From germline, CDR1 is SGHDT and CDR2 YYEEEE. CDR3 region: CASSFDTYEQYF. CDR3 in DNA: TGTGCCAGCAGCTTTGATACCTACGAGCAGTACTTC.

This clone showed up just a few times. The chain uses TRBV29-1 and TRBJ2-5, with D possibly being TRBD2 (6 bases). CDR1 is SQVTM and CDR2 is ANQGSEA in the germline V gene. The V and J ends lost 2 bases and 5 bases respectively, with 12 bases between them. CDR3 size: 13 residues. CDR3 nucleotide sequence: TGCAGCGTTGAAAGCATACGGGGGGAGACCCAGTACTTC. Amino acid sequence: CSVESIRGETQYF.

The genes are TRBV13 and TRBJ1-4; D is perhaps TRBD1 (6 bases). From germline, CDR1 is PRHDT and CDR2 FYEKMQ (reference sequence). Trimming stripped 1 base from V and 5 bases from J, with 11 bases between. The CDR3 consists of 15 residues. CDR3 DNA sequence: TGTGCCAGCAGCTTAGCCGGACAGCAAAATGAAAAACTGTTTTTT. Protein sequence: CASSLAGQQNEKLFF.